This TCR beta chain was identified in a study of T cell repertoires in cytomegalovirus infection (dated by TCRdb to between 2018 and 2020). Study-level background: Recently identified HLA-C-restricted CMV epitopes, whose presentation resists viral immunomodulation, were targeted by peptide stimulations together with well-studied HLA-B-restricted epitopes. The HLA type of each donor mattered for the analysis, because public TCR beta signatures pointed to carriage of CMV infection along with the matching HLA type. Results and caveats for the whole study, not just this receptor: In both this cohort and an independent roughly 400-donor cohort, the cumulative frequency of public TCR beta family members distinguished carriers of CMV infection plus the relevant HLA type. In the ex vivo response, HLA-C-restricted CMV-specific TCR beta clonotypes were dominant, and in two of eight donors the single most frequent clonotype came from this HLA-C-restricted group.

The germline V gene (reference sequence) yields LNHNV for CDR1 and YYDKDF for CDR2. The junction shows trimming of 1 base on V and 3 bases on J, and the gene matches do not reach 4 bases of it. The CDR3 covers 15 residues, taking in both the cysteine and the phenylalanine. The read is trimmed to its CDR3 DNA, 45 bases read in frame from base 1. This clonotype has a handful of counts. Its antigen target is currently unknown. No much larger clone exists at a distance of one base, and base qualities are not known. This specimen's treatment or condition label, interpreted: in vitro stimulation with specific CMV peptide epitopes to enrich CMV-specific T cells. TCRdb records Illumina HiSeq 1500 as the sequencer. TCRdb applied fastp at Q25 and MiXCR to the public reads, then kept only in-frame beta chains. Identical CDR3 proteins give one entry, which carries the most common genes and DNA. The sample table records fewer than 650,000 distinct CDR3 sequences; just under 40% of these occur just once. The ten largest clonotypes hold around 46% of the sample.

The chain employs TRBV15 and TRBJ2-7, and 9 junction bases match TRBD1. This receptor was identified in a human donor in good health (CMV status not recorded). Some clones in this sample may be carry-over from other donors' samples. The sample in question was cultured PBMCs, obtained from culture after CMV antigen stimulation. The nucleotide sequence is TGTGCCACCAGCAGAGGACAGGGGGGTCTCTACGAGCAGTACTTC. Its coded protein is CATSRGQGGLYEQYF.